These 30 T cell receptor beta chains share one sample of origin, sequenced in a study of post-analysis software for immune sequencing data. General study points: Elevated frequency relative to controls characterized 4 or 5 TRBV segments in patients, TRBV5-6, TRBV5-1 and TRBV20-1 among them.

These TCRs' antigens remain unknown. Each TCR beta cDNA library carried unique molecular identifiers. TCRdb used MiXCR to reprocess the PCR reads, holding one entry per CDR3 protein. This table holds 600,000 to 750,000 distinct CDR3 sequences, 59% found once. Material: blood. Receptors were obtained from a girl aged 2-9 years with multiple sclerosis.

CDR3 bases: TGTGCCAGCAGCGTTAAAGCGGGACGCGCCTACAATGAGCAGTTCTTC. It encodes CASSVKAGRAYNEQFF. This chain joins TRBV9 and TRBJ2-1; 7 bases are a match to TRBD2. CDR1 SGDLS and CDR2 YYNGEE come from the germline V gene. Germline trimming cut 2 bases from V and 2 bases from J; bases unmatched to any gene: 7. This CDR3 has 16 amino acids.

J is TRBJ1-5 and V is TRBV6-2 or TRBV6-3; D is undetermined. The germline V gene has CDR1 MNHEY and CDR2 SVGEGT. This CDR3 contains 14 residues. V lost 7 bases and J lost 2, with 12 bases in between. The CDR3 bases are TGTGCCAGCAACAACCCATGGGGCAATCAGCCCCAGCATTTT. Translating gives CASNNPWGNQPQHF.

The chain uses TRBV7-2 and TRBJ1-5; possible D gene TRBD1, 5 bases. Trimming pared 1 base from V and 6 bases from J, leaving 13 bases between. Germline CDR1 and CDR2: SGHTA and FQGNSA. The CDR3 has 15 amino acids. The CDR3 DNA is TGTGCCAGCAGCTTAGGCTCCCAGGGTGGTCAGCCCCAGCATTTT. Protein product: CASSLGSQGGQPQHF.

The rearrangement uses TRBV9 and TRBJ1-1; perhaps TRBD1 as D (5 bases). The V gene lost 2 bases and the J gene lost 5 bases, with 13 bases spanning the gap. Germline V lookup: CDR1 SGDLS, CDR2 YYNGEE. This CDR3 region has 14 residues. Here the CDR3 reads CASSVAPQGTEAFF. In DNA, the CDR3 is TGTGCCAGCAGCGTGGCACCGCAGGGTACTGAAGCTTTCTTT.

CDR3 sequence: CAISEYKGDSYNEQFF. In nucleotides, the CDR3 is TGTGCCATCAGTGAGTATAAAGGGGACAGCTACAATGAGCAGTTCTTC. This chain uses TRBV10-3 with TRBJ2-1; TRBD1 matches 7 bases. Germline CDR1 and CDR2: ENHRY and SYGVKD. The junction had 6 bases not matched to a gene; V was cut back by 1 base and J by 3 bases. CDR3 length: 16 residues.

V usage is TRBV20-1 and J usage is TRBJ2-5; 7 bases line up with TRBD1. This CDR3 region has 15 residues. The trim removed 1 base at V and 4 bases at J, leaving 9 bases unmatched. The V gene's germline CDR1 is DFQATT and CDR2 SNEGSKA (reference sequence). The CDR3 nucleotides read TGCAGTGCTAGAGCCCTAGGGGGCAGTGGAGAGACCCAGTACTTC. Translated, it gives CSARALGGSGETQYF.

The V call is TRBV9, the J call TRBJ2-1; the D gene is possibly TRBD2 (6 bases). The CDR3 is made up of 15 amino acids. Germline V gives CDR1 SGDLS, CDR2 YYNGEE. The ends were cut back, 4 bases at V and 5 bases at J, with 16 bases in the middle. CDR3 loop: CASSYEGERDNEQFF. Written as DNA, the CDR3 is TGTGCCAGCAGCTATGAGGGAGAGCGGGACAATGAGCAGTTCTTC.

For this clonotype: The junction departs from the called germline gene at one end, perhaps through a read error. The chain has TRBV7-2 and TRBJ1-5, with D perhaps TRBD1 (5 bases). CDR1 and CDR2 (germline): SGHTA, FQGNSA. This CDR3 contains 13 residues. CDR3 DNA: TGTGCCCGCAGCCCAGGGCGGTTTCAGCCCCAGCATTTT. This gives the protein CARSPGRFQPQHF.

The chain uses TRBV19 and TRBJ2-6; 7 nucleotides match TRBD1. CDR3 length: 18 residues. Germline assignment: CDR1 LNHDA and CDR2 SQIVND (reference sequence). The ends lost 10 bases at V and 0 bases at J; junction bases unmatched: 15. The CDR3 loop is CANTTGYLDFSGANVLTF. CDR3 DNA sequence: TGTGCCAACACGACAGGGTACCTCGACTTCTCTGGGGCCAACGTCCTGACTTTC. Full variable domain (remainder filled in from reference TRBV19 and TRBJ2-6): DGGITQSPKYLFRKEGQNVTLSCEQNLNHDAMYWYRQDPGQGLRLIYYSQIVNDFQKGDIAEGYSVSREKKESFPLTVTSAQKNPTAFYLCANTTGYLDFSGANVLTFGAGSRLTVL.

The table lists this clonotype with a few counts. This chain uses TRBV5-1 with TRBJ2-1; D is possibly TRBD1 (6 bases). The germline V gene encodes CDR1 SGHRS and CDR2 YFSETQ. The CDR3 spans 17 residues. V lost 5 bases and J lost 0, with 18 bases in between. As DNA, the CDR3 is TGCGCCAGCAGGCCCCACAGGGCCCACTTCTCCTACAATGAGCAGTTCTTC. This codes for CASRPHRAHFSYNEQFF.

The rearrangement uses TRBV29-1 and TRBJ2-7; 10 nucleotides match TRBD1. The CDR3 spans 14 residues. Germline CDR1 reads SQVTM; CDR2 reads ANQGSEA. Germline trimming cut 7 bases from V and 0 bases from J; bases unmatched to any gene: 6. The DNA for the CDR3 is TGCAGCGCTGGGGACAGGGGAAGCTCCTACGAGCAGTACTTC. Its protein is CSAGDRGSSYEQYF.

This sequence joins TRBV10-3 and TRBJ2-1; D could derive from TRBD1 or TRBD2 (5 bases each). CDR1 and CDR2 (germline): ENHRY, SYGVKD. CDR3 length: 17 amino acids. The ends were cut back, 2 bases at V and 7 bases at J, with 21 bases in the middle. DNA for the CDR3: TGTGCCATCAGTGAGGCCAGGGAGAGTTTGGTTAGGAATGAGCAGTTCTTC. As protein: CAISEARESLVRNEQFF.

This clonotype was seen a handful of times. This chain's CDR3 is CASSRDPSIIDIQYF. DNA for the CDR3: TGTGCCAGCAGCCGGGACCCCAGCATTATTGACATTCAGTACTTC. This sequence joins TRBV7-9 and TRBJ2-4; D may match TRBD1 or TRBD2 (5 bases each). Trimming removed 5 bases at V and 8 bases at J, with 19 bases between. The CDR3 contains 15 residues. Germline values: CDR1 SEHNR, CDR2 FQNEAQ (reference sequence).

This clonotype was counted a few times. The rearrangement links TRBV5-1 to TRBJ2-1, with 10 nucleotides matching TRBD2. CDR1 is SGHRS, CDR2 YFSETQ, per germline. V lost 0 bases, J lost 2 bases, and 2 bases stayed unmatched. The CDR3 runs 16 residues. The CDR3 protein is CASSLVTSGTYNEQFF. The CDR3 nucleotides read TGCGCCAGCAGCTTGGTCACTAGCGGGACCTACAATGAGCAGTTCTTC. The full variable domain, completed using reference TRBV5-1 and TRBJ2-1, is KAGVTQTPRYLIKTRGQQVTLSCSPISGHRSVSWYQQTPGQGLQFLFEYFSETQRNKGNFPGRFSGRQFSNSRSEMNVSTLELGDSALYLCASSLVTSGTYNEQFFGPGTRLTVL.

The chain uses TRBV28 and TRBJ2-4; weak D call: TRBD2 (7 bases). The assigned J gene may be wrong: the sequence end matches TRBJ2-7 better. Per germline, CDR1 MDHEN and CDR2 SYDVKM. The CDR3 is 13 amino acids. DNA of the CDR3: TGTGCCACCCAGGGGAGGGGGGCCTACGAGCAGTACTTC. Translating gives CATQGRGAYEQYF.

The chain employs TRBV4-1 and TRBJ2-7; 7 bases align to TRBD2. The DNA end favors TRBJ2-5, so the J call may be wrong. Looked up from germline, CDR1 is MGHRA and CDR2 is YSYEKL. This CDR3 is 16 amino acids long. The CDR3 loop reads CASSQDMREIQETQYF. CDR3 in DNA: TGCGCCAGCAGCCAAGATATGCGGGAGATTCAAGAGACCCAGTACTTC.

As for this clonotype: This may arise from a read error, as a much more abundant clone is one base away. CDR3 in amino acids: CASSCEGTGANVLTF. The CDR3 DNA is TGTGCCAGCAGTTGCGAGGGGACCGGGGCCAACGTCCTGACTTTC. The V gene is TRBV6-2 or TRBV6-3, the J gene TRBJ2-6; D may match TRBD1 or TRBD2 (5 bases each). The CDR3 sequence is 15 residues long. Trimming left V 4 bases short and J 4 bases short, with 11 bases between. CDR1 and CDR2 from the germline V gene are MNHEY and SVGEGT.

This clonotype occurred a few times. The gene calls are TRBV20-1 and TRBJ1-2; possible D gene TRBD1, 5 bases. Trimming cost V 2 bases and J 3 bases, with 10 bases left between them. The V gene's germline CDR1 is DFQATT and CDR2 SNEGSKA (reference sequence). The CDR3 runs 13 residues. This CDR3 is CSARYRSHYGYTF. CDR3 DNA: TGCAGTGCTAGATACAGGTCCCACTATGGCTACACCTTC.

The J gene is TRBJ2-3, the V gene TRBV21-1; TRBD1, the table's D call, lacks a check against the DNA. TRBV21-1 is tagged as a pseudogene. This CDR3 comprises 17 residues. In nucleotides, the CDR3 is TGCGCCAGCAGCTCGGCCAGGGGGCAGGGCCGCACAGATACGCAGTATTTT. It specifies CASSSARGQGRTDTQYF.

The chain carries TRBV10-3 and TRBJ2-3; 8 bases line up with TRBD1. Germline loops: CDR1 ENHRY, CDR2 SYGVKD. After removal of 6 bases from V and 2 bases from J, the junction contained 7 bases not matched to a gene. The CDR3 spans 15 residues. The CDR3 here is CAISARTGLTDTQYF. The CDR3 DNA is TGTGCCATCAGCGCCCGGACAGGGCTCACAGATACGCAGTATTTT.

CDR3 amino acids: CASSIDSGGSNYGYTF. The CDR3 nucleotides read TGTGCCAGTAGTATAGATTCAGGCGGATCTAACTATGGCTACACCTTC. V and J are TRBV19 and TRBJ1-2, with D hard to call. The CDR3 totals 16 residues. Trimming removed 0 bases at V and 0 bases at J, with 11 bases between. Germline V gene lookup returns CDR1 LNHDA and CDR2 SQIVND (reference sequence).

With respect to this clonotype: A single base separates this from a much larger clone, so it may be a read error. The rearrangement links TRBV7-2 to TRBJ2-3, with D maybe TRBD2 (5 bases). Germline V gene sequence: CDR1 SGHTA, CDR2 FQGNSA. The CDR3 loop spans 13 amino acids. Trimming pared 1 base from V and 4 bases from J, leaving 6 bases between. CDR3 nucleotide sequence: TGTGCCAGCAGCTTAGAGGAGGCAGATACGCAGTATTTT. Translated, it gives CASSLEEADTQYF. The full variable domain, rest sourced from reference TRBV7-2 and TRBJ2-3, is GAGVSQSPSNKVTEKGKDVELRCDPISGHTALYWYRQSLGQGLEFLIYFQGNSAPDKSGLPSDRFSAERTGGSVSTLTIQRTQQEDSAVYLCASSLEEADTQYFGPGTRLTVL.

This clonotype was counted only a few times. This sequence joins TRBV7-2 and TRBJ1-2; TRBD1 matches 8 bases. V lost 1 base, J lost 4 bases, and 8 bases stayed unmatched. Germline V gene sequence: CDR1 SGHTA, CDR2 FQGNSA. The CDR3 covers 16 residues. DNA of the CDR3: TGTGCCAGCAGCTTAGACCCACAGGGGGGCGTCTATGGCTACACCTTC. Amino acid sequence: CASSLDPQGGVYGYTF. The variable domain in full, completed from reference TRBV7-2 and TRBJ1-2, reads GAGVSQSPSNKVTEKGKDVELRCDPISGHTALYWYRQSLGQGLEFLIYFQGNSAPDKSGLPSDRFSAERTGGSVSTLTIQRTQQEDSAVYLCASSLDPQGGVYGYTFGSGTRLTVV.

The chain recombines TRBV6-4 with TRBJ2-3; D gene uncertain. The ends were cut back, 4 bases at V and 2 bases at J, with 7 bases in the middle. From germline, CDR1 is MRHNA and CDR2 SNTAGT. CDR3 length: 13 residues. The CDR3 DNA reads TGTGCCAGCAGTGTTTCCACCACAGATACGCAGTATTTT. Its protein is CASSVSTTDTQYF.

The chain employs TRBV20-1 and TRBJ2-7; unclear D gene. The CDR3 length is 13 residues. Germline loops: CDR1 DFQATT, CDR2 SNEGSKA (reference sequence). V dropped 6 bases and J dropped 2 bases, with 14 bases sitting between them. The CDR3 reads CSAEKQVPYEQYF. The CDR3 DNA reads TGCAGTGCCGAGAAGCAGGTTCCCTACGAGCAGTACTTC.

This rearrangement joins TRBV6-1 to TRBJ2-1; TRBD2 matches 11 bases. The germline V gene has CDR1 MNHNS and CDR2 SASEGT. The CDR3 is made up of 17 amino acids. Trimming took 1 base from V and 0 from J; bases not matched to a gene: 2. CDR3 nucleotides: TGTGCCAGCAGTGAAGGACTAGCGGGATTCTCCTACAATGAGCAGTTCTTC. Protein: CASSEGLAGFSYNEQFF.

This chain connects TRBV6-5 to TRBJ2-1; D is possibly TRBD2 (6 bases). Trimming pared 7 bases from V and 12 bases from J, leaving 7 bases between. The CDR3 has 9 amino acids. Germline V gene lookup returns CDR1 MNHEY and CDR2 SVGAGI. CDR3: CASNSGQFF. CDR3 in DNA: TGTGCCAGCAATAGCGGGCAGTTCTTC.

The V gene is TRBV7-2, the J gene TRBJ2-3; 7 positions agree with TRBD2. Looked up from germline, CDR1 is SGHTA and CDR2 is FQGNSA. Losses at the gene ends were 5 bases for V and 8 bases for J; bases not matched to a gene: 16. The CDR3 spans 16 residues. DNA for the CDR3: TGTGCCAGCAGCACAAGAGGCAGTAGCGGGTTCGGTACGCAGTATTTT. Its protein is CASSTRGSSGFGTQYF.

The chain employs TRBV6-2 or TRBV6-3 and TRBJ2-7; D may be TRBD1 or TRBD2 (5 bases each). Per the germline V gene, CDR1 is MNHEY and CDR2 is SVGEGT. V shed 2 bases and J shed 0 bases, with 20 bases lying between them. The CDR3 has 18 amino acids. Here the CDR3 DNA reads TGTGCCAGCAGTTACCCCCTCGGGTCGGGGCCGCTCTCCTACGAGCAGTACTTC. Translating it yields CASSYPLGSGPLSYEQYF.

DNA for the CDR3: TGCGCCAGCAGCTTGGATGGGATCCAAGAGACCCAGTACTTC. Translation gives CASSLDGIQETQYF. The chain has TRBV5-1 and TRBJ2-5; D gene unclear. This CDR3 has 14 residues. The V gene lost 0 bases and the J gene lost 1 base, with 7 bases spanning the gap. Germline V gives CDR1 SGHRS, CDR2 YFSETQ.